The TCR beta chain described here comes from a study of T cell responses to AZD1222 COVID-19 vaccine. TCRdb keeps only in-frame clones here, not all; method: immunoSEQ multiplex PCR. The repertoire consists of about 130,000 clones, with under 95% occurring once and the leading ten covering under 2%. General study findings and limits: The CD4 TCRs associated with vaccination extended across spike and predominated at 160-218 and 743-854.

Germline CDR1 and CDR2: LGHDT and YNNKEL (reference sequence). The ends were cut back, 0 bases at V and 5 bases at J, with 11 bases in the middle. The CDR3 covers 14 residues. This clone was seen a single time. Its cognate antigen is unknown. This sequence joins TRBV3-1 (or the pseudogene TRBV3-2) and TRBJ2-7, with D tentatively TRBD1 or TRBD2 (5 bases each). This TCR was recovered from an adult in good health. The source material was peripheral blood, sampled on day 0 of AZD1222 vaccination. The CDR3 region is CASSQDWGSHEQYF. CDR3 DNA sequence: TGTGCCAGCAGCCAAGATTGGGGGTCCCACGAGCAGTACTTC.